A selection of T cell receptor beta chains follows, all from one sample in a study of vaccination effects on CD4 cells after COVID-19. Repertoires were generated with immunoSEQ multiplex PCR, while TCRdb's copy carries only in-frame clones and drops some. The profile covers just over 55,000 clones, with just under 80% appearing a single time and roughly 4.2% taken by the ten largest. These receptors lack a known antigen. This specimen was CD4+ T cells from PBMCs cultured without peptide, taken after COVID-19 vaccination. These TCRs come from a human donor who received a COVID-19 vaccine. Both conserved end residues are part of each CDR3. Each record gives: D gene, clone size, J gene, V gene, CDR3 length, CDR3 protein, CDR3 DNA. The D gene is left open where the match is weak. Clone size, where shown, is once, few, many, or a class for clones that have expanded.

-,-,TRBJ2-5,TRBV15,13,CATSKGYQETQYF,TGTGCCACCAGCAAAGGCTATCAAGAGACCCAGTACTTC
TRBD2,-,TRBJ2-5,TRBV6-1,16,CASSEQGALAVETQYF,TGTGCCAGCAGTGAGCAAGGGGCACTAGCGGTCGAGACCCAGTACTTC
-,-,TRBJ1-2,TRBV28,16,CASSLWAKTPLDGYTF,TGTGCCAGCAGTTTATGGGCAAAGACCCCCTTGGATGGCTACACCTTC
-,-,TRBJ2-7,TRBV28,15,CASSLPGTGTYEQYF,TGTGCCAGCAGTTTACCCGGGACTGGAACCTACGAGCAGTACTTC
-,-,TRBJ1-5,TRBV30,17,CAWSVRGSFYSNQPQHF,TGTGCCTGGAGTGTACGGGGCAGTTTTTATAGCAATCAGCCCCAGCATTTT
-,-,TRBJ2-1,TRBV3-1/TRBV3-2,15,CASSQGTNSYNEQFF,TGTGCCAGCAGCCAAGGGACAAACTCCTACAATGAGCAGTTCTTC
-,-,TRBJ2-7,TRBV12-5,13,CASGLVRGYEQYF,TGTGCTAGTGGTTTGGTACGGGGGTACGAGCAGTACTTC
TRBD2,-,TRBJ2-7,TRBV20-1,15,CSASRRLAGVGEQYF,TGCAGTGCTAGTCGCAGACTAGCGGGAGTGGGCGAGCAGTACTTC
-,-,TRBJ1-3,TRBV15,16,CATSRGGGRTGNTIYF,TGTGCCACCAGCAGAGGTGGGGGACGAACCGGAAACACCATATATTTT
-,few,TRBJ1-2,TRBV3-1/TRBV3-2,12,CASSQKDYGYTF,TGTGCCAGCAGCCAAAAAGACTATGGCTACACCTTC
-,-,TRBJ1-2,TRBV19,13,CASSMGQAMTGGF,TGTGCCAGTAGTATGGGCCAGGCTATGACTGGGGGCTTC
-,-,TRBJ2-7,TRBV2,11,CASGISYEQYF,TGTGCCAGCGGGATCTCCTACGAGCAGTACTTC
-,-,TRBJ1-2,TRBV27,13,CASSLSGGGGYTF,TGTGCCAGCAGTTTATCGGGGGGCGGTGGCTACACCTTC
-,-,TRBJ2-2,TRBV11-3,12,CASSLVDGELFF,TGTGCCAGCAGCTTAGTCGACGGGGAGCTGTTTTTT
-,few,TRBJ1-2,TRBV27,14,CASSPHRLNYGYTF,TGTGCCAGCAGCCCCCACAGACTTAACTATGGCTACACCTTC
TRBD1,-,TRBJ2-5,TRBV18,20,CASSRGTGLVPRVSRETQYF,TGTGCCAGCTCACGCGGGACAGGTCTGGTCCCAAGGGTATCGCGGGAGACCCAGTACTTC
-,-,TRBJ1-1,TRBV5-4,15,CASSTWTAMNTEAFF,TGTGCCAGCAGCACCTGGACGGCCATGAACACTGAAGCTTTCTTT
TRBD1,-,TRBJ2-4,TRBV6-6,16,CASSSRTGIAKNIQYF,TGTGCCAGCAGTTCCAGGACAGGAATAGCCAAAAACATTCAGTACTTC
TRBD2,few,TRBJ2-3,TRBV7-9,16,CASSLVVAGEIDTQYF,TGTGCCAGCAGCCTCGTAGTAGCGGGAGAAATAGATACGCAGTATTTT
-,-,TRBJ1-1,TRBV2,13,CASSVEGQTEAFF,TGTGCCAGCAGTGTGGAGGGGCAAACTGAAGCTTTCTTT
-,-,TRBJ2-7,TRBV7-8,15,CASSLGRRGRNEQYF,TGTGCCAGCAGCTTAGGTCGCAGGGGACGGAACGAGCAGTACTTC
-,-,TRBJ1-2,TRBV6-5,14,CASSYSGGRNGYTF,TGTGCCAGCAGTTACTCGGGGGGGCGGAATGGCTACACCTTC
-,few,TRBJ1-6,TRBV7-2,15,CASSSEYKGGSPLHF,TGTGCCAGCAGCTCTGAGTATAAGGGAGGTTCACCCCTCCACTTT
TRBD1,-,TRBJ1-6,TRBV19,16,CASSIHMGQGSSPLHF,TGTGCCAGTAGTATTCATATGGGACAGGGATCATCACCCCTCCACTTT
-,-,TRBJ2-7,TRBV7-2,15,CASSEGGSLAYEQYF,TGTGCCAGCAGCGAGGGGGGCAGTCTGGCCTACGAGCAGTACTTC
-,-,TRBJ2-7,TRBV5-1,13,CASSLDSWYEQYF,TGCGCCAGCAGCTTGGACAGTTGGTACGAGCAGTACTTC
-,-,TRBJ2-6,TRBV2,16,CASSEGGGAGANVLTF,TGTGCCAGCAGTGAGGGCGGAGGGGCTGGGGCCAACGTCCTGACTTTC
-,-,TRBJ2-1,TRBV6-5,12,CASRDIINEQFF,TGTGCCAGCAGGGACATAATCAATGAGCAGTTCTTC
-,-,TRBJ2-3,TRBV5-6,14,CASSFFSVTDTQYF,TGTGCCAGCAGCTTCTTCAGCGTCACAGATACGCAGTATTTT
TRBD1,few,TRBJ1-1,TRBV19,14,CASSRPDRGAEAFF,TGTGCCAGTAGCCGTCCAGACAGGGGCGCTGAAGCTTTCTTT
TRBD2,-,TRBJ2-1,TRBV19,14,CASKTSAPRNEQFF,TGTGCCAGCAAGACTAGCGCACCGAGGAATGAGCAGTTCTTC
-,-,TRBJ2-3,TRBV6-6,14,CASRGDLVADTQYF,TGTGCCAGCAGGGGCGACCTTGTAGCAGATACGCAGTATTTT
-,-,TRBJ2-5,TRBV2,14,CASRVTSGGETQYF,TGTGCCAGCAGAGTCACATCGGGCGGGGAGACCCAGTACTTC
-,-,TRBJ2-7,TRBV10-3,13,CAISEGGPYEQYF,TGTGCCATCAGTGAGGGGGGACCCTACGAGCAGTACTTC
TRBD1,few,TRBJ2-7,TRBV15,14,CATSRDRVSYEQYF,TGTGCCACCAGCCGGGACAGGGTTTCCTACGAGCAGTACTTC
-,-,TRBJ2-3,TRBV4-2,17,CASSPQAGQTSTDTQYF,TGTGCCAGCAGCCCACAAGCGGGACAGACGAGCACAGATACGCAGTATTTT